This T cell receptor beta chain was sequenced during a study of shared clonotypes between healthy human individuals. As regards this clone: Antigen: not known.

The run depth of the assay was deep. Study processing details: ImmunoSEQ only sent back junction sequences with no quality scores, so filtering was done differently. Some clones are missing from TCRdb's copy, which holds only in-frame ones; the method was immunoSEQ multiplex PCR. V and J calls and clone size are as listed in that table; D and trimming were resolved from the DNA. The data contain around 1.9 million clones, 85% to 95% of them seen just once; the ten biggest clones take up more than 1.5%. Study results and limitations: Clonotype sharing among donors was thought likely to change with sequencing depth.

Naive CD8 populations comprised CD45RO-negative cells positively selected for CCR7, excluding terminally differentiated effector memory CD45RA+ cells. The study drew all its donors from Caucasian adults living in Nashville, Tennessee. Germline V gene sequence: CDR1 SGHAT, CDR2 FQNNGV. Trimming shortened V by 7 bases and J by 5 bases, and 18 bases separated the two germline ends. The CDR3 loop spans 15 amino acids. The sample consisted of naive CD8+ T cells from PBMCs. The receptor was derived from a man in his late teens or twenties in good health. Some clones in this sample may be carry-over from other donors' samples. This chain links TRBV11-2 with TRBJ2-1; D is perhaps TRBD2 (7 bases). The CDR3 DNA reads as TGTGCCAGCAACCTAGGGGGACTACCAAACAATGAGCAGTTCTTC. As protein: CASNLGGLPNNEQFF.